This T cell receptor (beta chain) was documented in a study of blood T cells in healthy people across ages. Using a J-beta primer mix together with a sample-barcoded 5' primer, a second PCR was run for about 7 to 12 cycles. Every sample returned 2.5 million or more CDR3-containing paired-end reads. In TCRdb, the 5' RACE reads were re-called with MiXCR into one record per CDR3 protein. Found here are some 1.4 million distinct CDR3 sequences, roughly 40% of them singletons; the top ten hold 7.9%. In its sample, this clonotype was seen a few times. Trimming took 6 bases from V and 8 from J, leaving 8 bases between them. This CDR3 spans 11 amino acids. Germline loops: CDR1 SNHLY, CDR2 FYNNEI.

V gene TRBV2 combines with J gene TRBJ2-4; D is undetermined. Specimen: blood. The TCR comes from a woman under 30 in good health. The CDR3 sequence is CASRGLDIQYF. CDR3 nucleotides: TGTGCCAGCAGGGGTCTTGACATTCAGTACTTC.